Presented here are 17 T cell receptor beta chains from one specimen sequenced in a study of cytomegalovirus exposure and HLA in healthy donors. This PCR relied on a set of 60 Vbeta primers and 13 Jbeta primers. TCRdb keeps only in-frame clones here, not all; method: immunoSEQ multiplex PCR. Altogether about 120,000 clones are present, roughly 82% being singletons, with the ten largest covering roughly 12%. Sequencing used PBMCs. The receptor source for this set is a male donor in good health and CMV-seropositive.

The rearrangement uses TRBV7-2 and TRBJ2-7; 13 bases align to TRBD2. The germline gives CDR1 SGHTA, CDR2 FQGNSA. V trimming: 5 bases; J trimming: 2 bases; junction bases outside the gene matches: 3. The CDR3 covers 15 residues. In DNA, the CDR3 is TGTGCCAGCAGCGATACTAGCGGGAGGGCCTACGAGCAGTACTTC. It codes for CASSDTSGRAYEQYF. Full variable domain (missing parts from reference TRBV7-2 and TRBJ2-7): GAGVSQSPSNKVTEKGKDVELRCDPISGHTALYWYRQSLGQGLEFLIYFQGNSAPDKSGLPSDRFSAERTGGSVSTLTIQRTQQEDSAVYLCASSDTSGRAYEQYFGPGTRLTVT.

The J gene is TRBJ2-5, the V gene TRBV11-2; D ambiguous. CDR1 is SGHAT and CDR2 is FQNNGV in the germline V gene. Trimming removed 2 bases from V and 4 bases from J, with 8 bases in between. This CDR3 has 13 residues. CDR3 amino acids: CASSLQRGETQYF. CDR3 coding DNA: TGTGCCAGCAGCTTACAGCGAGGAGAGACCCAGTACTTC. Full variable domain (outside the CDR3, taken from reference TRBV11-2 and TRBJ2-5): EAGVAQSPRYKIIEKRQSVAFWCNPISGHATLYWYQQILGQGPKLLIQFQNNGVVDDSQLPKDRFSAERLKGVDSTLKIQPAKLEDSAVYLCASSLQRGETQYFGPGTRLLVL.

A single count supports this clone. CDR3 coding DNA: TGTGCCAGCAGCGAAGGGGACAGGGCAGTAGCGGCATCCTACGAGCAGTACTTC. Translated: CASSEGDRAVAASYEQYF. This chain connects TRBV13 to TRBJ2-5; 9 bases match TRBD1. The assigned J gene may be wrong: the sequence end matches TRBJ2-7 better. Germline V CDR1 and CDR2: PRHDT, FYEKMQ (reference sequence). The CDR3 length is 18 residues.

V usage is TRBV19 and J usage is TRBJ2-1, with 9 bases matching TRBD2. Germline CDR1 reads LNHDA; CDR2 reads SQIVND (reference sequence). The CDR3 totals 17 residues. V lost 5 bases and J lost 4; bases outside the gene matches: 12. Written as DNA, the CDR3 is TGTGCCAGTAGTGTCGCTAGCGGGGAGATCGTTTACAATGAGCAGTTCTTC. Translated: CASSVASGEIVYNEQFF.

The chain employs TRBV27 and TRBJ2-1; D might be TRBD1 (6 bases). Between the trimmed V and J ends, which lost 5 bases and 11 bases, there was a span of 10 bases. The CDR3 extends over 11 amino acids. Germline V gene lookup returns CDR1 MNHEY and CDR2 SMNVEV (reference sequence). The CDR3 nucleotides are TGTGCCAGCAGTGGACAGACAAAGCAGTTCTTC. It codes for CASSGQTKQFF.

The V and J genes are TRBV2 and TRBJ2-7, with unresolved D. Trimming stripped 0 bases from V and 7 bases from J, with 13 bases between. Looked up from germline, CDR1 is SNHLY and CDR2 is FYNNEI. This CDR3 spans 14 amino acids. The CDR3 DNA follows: TGTGCCAGCAGTGAAGCGTCGACACGTGTGGAGCAGTACTTC. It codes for CASSEASTRVEQYF.

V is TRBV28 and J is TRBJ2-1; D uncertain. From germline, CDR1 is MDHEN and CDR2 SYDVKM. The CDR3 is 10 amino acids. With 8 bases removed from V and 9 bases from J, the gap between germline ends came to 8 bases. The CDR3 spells CASGSGEQFF. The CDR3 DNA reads TGTGCCAGCGGATCAGGTGAGCAGTTCTTC.

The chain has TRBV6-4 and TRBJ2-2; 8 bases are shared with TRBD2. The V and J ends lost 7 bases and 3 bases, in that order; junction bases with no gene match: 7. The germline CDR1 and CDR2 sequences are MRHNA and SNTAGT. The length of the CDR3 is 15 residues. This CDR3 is CASKEGSGDTGELFF. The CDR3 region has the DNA TGTGCCAGCAAGGAAGGTAGCGGGGACACCGGGGAGCTGTTTTTT.

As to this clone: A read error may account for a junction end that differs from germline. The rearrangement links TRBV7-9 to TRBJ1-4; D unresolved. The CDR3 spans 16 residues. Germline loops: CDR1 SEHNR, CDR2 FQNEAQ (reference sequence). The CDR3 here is CSSSLVSGATNEKLFF. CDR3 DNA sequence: TGTTCCAGCAGCTTAGTTTCCGGTGCAACTAATGAAAAACTGTTTTTT.

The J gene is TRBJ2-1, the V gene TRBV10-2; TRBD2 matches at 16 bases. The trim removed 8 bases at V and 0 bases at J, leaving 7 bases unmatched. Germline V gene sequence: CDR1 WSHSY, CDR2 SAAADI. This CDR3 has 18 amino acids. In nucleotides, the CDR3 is TGCGCCAGCCTGGGACTAGCGGGAGGGGGGAGCTCCTACAATGAGCAGTTCTTC. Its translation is CASLGLAGGGSSYNEQFF.

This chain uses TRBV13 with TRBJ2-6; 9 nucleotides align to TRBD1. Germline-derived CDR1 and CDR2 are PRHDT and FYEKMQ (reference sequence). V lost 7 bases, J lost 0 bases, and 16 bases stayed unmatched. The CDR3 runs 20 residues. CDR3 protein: CASTRLWTGAENSGANVLTF. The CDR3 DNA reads TGTGCCAGCACCCGACTATGGACAGGGGCAGAAAACTCTGGGGCCAACGTCCTGACTTTC.

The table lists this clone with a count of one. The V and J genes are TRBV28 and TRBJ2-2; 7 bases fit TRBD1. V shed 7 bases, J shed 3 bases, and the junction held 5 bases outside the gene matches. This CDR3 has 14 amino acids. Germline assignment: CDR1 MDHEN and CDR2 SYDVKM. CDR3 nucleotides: TGTGCCAGCAACAGGGGACAAGACACCGGGGAGCTGTTTTTT. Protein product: CASNRGQDTGELFF.

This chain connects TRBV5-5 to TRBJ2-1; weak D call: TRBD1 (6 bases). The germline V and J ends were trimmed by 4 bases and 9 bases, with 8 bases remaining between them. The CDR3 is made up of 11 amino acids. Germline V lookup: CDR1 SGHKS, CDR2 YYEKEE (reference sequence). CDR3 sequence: CASSEGVEQFF. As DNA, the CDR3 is TGTGCCAGCAGCGAGGGGGTTGAGCAGTTCTTC.

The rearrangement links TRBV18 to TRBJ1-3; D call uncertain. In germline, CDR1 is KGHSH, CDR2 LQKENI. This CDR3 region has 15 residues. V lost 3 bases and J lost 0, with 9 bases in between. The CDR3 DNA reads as TGTGCCAGCTCACCGCAGCAGGACTCTGGAAACACCATATATTTT. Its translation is CASSPQQDSGNTIYF.

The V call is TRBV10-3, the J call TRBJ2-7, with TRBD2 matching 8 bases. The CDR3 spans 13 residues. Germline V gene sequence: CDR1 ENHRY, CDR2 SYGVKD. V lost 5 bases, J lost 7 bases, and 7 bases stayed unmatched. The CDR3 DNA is TGTGCCATCAGTTCTAGCGGGCCTGGGGAGCAGTACTTC. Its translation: CAISSSGPGEQYF.

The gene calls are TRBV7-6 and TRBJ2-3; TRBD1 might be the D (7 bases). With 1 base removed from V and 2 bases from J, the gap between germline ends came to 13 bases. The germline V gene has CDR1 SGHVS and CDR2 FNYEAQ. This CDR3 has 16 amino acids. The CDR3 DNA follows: TGTGCCAGCAGCTTAGACAGGGGAGGACTCACAGATACGCAGTATTTT. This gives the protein CASSLDRGGLTDTQYF.

CDR3 residues: CASSLVAGNGYEQYF. The CDR3, as DNA: TGTGCCAGCAGTTTAGTTGCAGGGAACGGCTACGAGCAGTACTTC. The chain carries TRBV28 and TRBJ2-7, with TRBD1 as a possible D gene (5 bases). Germline V gene lookup returns CDR1 MDHEN and CDR2 SYDVKM. The CDR3 has 15 residues. The ends were cut back, 2 bases at V and 3 bases at J, with 14 bases in the middle.